The source of this TCR beta chain is a study of patients and donors after allogeneic stem cell transplantation. There are many counts of this clonotype. TCRdb reanalysed the RT-PCR reads using MiXCR and keeps one entry per CDR3 protein. The table shows hundreds of thousands of distinct CDR3 sequences, with approximately 16% occurring only once. The germline V and J ends were trimmed by 0 bases and 4 bases, with 4 bases remaining between them. The V gene's germline CDR1 is SGHRS and CDR2 YFSETQ. The CDR3 has 13 residues. The chain employs TRBV5-1 and TRBJ2-2; D gene ambiguous. This receptor was identified in a human donor who was either an allogeneic HSCT recipient or a stem cell or donor lymphocyte infusion donor (not recorded which). It is not recorded whose cells these are; they may come from a transplant donor. The sample was blood, either unsorted or a sorted T cell fraction (not recorded which). CDR3 nucleotide sequence: TGCGCCAGCAGCTTGGATAGCACCGGGGAGCTGTTTTTT. Encoded protein: CASSLDSTGELFF.